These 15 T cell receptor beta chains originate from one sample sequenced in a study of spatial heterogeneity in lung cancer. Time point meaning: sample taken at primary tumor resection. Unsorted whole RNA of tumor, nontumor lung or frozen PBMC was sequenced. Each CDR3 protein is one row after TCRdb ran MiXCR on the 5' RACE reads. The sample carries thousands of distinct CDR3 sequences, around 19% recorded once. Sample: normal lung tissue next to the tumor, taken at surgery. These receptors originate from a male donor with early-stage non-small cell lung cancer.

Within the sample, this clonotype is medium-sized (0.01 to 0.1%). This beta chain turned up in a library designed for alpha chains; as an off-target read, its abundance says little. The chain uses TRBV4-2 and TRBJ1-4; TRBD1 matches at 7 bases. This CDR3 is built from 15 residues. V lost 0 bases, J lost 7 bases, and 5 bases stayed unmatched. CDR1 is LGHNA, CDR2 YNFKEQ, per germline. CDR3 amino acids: CASSQDGTEGEKLFF. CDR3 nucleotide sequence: TGTGCCAGCAGCCAAGATGGGACAGAAGGTGAAAAACTGTTTTTT.

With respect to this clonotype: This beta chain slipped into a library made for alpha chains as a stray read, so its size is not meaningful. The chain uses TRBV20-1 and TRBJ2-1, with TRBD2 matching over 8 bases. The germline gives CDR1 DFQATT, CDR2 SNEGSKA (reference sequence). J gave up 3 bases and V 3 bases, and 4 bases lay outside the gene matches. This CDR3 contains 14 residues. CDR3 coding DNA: TGCAGTGCTAGGCAGCGGGAGCACTACAATGAGCAGTTCTTC. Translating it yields CSARQREHYNEQFF.

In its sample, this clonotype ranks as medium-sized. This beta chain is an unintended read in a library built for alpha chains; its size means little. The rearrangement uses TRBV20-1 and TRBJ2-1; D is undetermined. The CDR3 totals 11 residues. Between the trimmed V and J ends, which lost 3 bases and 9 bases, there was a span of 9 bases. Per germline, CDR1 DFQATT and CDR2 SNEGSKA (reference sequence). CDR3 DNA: TGCAGTGCTAGTCTTGGGCCTGAGCAGTTCTTC. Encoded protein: CSASLGPEQFF.

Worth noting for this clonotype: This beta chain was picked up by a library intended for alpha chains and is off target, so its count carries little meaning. In DNA, the CDR3 is TGCAGTGCTAGAGATCGAGCGGTTAGCACAGATACGCAGTATTTT. It encodes CSARDRAVSTDTQYF. The J gene is TRBJ2-3, the V gene TRBV20-1; D is perhaps TRBD2 (5 bases). V was shortened by 0 bases and J by 0 bases, with 10 bases between the two germline ends. The V gene's germline CDR1 is DFQATT and CDR2 SNEGSKA (reference sequence). This CDR3 contains 15 residues.

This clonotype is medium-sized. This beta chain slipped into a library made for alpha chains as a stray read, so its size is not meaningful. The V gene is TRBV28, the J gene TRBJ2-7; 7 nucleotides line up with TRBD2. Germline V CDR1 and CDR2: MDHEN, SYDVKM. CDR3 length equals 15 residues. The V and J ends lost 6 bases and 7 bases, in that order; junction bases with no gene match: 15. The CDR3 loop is CASSQVGGDLWEQYF. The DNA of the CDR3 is TGTGCCAGCAGCCAGGTTGGGGGGGATTTATGGGAGCAGTACTTC.

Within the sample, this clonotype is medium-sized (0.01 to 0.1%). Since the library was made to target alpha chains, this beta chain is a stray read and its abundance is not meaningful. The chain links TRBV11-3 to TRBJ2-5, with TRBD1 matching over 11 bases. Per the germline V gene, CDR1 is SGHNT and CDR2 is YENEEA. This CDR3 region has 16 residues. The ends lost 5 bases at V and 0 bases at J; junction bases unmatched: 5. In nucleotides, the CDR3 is TGTGCCAGCAGCCAGGGACAGGGGGAATACCAAGAGACCCAGTACTTC. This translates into CASSQGQGEYQETQYF.

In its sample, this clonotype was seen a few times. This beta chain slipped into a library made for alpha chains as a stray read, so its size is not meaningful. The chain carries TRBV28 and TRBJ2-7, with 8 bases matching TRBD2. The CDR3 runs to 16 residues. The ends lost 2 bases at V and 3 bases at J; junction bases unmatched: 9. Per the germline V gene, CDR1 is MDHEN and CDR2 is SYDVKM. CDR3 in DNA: TGTGCCAGCAGTTTAGGTCCAGCGGGGGTACACTACGAGCAGTACTTC. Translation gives CASSLGPAGVHYEQYF.

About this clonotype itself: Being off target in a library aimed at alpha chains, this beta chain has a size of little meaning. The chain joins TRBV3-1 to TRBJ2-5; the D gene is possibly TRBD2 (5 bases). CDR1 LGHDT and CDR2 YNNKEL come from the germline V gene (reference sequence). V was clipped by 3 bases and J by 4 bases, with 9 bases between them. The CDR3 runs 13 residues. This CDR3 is CASSQIEGETQYF. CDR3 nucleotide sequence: TGTGCCAGCAGCCAGATCGAGGGAGAGACCCAGTACTTC.

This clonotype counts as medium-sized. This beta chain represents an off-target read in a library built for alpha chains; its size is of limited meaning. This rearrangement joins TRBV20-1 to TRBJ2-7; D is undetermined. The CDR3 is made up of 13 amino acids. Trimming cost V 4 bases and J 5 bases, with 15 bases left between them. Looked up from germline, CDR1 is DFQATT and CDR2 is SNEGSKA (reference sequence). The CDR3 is CSATPSAGHEQYF. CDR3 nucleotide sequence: TGCAGTGCTACCCCCAGCGCCGGGCACGAGCAGTACTTC.

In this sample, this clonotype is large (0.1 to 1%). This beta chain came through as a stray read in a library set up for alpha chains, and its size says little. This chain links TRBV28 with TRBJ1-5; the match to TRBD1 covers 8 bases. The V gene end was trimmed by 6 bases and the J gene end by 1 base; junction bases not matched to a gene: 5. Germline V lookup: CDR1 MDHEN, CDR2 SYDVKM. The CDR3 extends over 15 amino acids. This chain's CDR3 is CASRWDRLSNQPQHF. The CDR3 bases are TGTGCCAGCAGATGGGACAGGCTGAGCAATCAGCCCCAGCATTTT.

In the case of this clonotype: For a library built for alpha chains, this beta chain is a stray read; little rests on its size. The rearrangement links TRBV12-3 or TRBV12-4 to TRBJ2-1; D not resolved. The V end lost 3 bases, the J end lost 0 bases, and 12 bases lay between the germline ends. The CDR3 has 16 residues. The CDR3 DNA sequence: TGTGCCAGCAGTTTTTTTGCGGTAAGCTCCTACAATGAGCAGTTCTTC. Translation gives CASSFFAVSSYNEQFF.

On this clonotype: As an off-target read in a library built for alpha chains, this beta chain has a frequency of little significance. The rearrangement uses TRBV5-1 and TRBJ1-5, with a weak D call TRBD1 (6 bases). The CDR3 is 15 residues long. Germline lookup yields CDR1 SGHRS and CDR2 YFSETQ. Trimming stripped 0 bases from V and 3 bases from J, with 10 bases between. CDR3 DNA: TGCGCCAGCAGCTTGGAGGACAGCTCCAATCAGCCCCAGCATTTT. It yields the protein CASSLEDSSNQPQHF.

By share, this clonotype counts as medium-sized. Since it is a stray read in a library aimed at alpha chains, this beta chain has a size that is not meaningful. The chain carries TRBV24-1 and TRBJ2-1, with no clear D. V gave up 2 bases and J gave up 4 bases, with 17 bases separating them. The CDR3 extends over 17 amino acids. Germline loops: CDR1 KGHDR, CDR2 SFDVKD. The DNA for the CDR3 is TGTGCCACCAGTGATTGGAACCGTGGGCCCTCTTACAATGAGCAGTTCTTC. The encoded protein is CATSDWNRGPSYNEQFF.

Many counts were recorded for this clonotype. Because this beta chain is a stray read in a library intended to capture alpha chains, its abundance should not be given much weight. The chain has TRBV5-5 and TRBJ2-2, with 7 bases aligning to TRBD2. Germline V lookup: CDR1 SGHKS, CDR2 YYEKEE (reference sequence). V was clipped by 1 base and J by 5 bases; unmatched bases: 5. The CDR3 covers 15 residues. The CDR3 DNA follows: TGTGCCAGCAGCTTGACGGCGGGGGTGACCGGGGAGCTGTTTTTT. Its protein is CASSLTAGVTGELFF. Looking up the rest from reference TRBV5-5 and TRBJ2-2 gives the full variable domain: DAGVTQSPTHLIKTRGQQVTLRCSPISGHKSVSWYQQVLGQGPQFIFQYYEKEERGRGNFPDRFSARQFPNYSSELNVNALLLGDSALYLCASSLTAGVTGELFFGEGSRLTVL.

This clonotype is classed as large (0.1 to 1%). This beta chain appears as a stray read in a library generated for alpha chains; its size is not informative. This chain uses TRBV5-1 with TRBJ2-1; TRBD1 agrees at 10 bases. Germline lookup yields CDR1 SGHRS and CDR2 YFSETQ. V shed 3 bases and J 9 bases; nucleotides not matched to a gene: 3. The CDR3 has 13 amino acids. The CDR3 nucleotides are TGCGCCAGCAGCTCCGGGACAGGGGCTGAGCAGTTCTTC. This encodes CASSSGTGAEQFF.